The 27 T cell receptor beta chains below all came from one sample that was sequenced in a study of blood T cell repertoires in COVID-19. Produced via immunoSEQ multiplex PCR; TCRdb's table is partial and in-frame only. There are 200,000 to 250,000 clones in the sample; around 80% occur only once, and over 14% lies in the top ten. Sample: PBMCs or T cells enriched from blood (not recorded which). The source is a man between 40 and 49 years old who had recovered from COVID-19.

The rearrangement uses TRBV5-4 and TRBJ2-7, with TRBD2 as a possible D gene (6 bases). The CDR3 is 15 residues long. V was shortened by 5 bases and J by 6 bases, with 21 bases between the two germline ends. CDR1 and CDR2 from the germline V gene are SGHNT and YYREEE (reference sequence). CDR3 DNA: TGTGCCAGCAGTCATCGTACTAGCAAATCTCTCGAGCAGTACTTC. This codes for CASSHRTSKSLEQYF.

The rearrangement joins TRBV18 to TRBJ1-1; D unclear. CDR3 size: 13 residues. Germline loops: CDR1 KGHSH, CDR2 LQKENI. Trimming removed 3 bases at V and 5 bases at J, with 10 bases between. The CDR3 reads CASSPEAGTEAFF. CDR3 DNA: TGTGCCAGCTCACCCGAGGCGGGGACTGAAGCTTTCTTT.

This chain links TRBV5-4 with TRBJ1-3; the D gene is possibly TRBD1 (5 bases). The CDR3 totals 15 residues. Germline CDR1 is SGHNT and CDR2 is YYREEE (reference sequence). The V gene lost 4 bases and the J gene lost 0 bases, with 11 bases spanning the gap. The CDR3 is CASSHPGDSGNTIYF. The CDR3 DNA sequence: TGTGCCAGCAGCCATCCGGGGGACTCTGGAAACACCATATATTTT.

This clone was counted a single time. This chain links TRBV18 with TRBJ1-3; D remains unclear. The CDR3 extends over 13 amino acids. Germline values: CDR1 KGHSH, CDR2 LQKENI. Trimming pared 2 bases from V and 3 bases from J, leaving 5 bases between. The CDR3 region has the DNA TGTGCCAGCTCACCAGGGAGTGGAAACACCATATATTTT. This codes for CASSPGSGNTIYF.

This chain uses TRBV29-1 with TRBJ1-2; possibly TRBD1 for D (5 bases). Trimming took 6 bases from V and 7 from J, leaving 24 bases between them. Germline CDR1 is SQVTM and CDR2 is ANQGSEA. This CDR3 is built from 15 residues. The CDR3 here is CSVTLLGGSLGGYTF. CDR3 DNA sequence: TGCAGCGTCACCCTCCTGGGGGGTAGTTTGGGTGGCTACACCTTC.

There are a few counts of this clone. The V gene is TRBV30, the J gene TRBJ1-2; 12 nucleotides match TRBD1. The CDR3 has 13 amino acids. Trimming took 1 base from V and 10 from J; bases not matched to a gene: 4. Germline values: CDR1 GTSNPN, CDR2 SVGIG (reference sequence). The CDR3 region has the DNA TGTGCCTGGAGTGGGGGACAGGGGGCGGACTACACCTTC. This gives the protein CAWSGGQGADYTF.

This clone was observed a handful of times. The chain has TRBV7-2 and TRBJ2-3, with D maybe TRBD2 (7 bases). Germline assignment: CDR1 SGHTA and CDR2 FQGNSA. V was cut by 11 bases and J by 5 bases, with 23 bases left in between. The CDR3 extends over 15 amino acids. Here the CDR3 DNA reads TGTGCCGCTAGGGGGTGGCGGGGGTCCGTAGATACGCAGTATTTT. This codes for CAARGWRGSVDTQYF.

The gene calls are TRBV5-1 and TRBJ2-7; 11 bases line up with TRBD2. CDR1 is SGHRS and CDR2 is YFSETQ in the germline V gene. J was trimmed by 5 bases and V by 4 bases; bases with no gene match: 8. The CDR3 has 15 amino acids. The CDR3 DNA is TGCGCCAGCAGCGAGCTAGCGGGAGGTCCTGACGAGCAGTACTTC. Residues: CASSELAGGPDEQYF.

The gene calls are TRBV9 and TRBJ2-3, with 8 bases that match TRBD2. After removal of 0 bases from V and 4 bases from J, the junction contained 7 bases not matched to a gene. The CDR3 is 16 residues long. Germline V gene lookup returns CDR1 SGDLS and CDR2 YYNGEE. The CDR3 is CASSVGPAGEADTQYF. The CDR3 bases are TGTGCCAGCAGCGTAGGGCCAGCGGGGGAAGCAGATACGCAGTATTTT.

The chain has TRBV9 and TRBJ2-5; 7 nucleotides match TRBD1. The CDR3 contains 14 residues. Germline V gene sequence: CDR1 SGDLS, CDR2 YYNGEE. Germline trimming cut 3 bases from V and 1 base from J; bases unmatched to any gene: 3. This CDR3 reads CASSGNRGQETQYF. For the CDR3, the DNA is TGTGCCAGCAGCGGGAACAGGGGCCAAGAGACCCAGTACTTC.

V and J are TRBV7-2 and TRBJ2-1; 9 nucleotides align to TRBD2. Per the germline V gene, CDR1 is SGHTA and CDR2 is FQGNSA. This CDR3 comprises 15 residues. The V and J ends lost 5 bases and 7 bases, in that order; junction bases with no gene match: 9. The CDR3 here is CASSQTSGGWNEQFF. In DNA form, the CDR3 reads TGTGCCAGCAGCCAGACTAGCGGAGGCTGGAATGAGCAGTTCTTC.

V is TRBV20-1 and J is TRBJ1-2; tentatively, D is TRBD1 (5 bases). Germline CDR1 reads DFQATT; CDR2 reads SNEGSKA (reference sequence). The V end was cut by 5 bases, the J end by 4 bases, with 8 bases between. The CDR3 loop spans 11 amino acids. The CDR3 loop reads CSAPDIYGYTF. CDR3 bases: TGCAGTGCTCCGGACATCTATGGCTACACCTTC.

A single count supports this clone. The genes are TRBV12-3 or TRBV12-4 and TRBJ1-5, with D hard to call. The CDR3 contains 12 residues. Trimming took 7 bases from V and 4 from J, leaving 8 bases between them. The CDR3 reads CASTRVNQPQHF. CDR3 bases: TGTGCCAGCACCCGAGTTAATCAGCCCCAGCATTTT.

CDR3 bases: TGTGCCATCAGTGATGGGACAGGGGTTCGCGAGCAGTACTTC. It is translated as CAISDGTGVREQYF. The chain has TRBV10-3 and TRBJ2-7; 10 nucleotides align to TRBD1. The germline gives CDR1 ENHRY, CDR2 SYGVKD. The V segment lost 3 bases and the J segment 6 bases; nucleotides outside the gene matches: 5. This CDR3 has 14 amino acids.

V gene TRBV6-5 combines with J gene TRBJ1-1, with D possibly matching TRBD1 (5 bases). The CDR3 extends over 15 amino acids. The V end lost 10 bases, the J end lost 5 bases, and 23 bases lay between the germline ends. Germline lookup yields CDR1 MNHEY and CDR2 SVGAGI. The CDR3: CATNQPGPGGTEAFF. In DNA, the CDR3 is TGTGCCACCAACCAACCAGGGCCCGGTGGGACTGAAGCTTTCTTT.

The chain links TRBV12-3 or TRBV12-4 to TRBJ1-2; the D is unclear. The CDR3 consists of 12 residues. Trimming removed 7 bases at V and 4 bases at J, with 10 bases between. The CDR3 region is CASTGSGYGYTF. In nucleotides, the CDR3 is TGTGCCAGCACCGGGTCCGGCTATGGCTACACCTTC.

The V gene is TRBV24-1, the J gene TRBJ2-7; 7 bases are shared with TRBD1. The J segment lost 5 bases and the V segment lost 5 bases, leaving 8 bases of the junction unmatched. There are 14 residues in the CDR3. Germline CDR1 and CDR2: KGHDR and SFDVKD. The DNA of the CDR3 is TGTGCCACCAGTGGGGGCAGGGACAGACACGAGCAGTACTTC. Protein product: CATSGGRDRHEQYF.

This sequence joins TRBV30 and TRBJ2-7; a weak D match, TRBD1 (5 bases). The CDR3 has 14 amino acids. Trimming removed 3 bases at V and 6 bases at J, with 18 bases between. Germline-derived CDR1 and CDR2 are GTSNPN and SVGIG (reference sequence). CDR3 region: CAWRRGAGFGEQYF. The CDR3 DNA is TGTGCCTGGAGAAGAGGAGCAGGGTTTGGCGAGCAGTACTTC. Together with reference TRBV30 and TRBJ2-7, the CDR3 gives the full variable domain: SQTIHQWPATLVQPVGSPLSLECTVEGTSNPNLYWYRQAAGRGLQLLFYSVGIGQISSEVPQNLSASRPQDRQFILSSKKLLLSDSGFYLCAWRRGAGFGEQYFGPGTRLTVT.

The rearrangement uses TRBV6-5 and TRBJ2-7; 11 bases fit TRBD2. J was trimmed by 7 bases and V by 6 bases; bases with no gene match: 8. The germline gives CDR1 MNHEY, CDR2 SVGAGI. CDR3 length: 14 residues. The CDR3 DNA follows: TGTGCCAGCAGCCAACTAGCGGGAGTATTGGAGCAGTACTTC. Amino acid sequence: CASSQLAGVLEQYF.

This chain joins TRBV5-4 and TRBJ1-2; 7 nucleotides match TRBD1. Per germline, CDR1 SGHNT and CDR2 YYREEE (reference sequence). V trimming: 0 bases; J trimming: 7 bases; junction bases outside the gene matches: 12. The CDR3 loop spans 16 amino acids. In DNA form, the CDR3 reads TGTGCCAGCAGCTTGGGCTCCCCTACCACAGGGGTTGGCTACACCTTC. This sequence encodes CASSLGSPTTGVGYTF.

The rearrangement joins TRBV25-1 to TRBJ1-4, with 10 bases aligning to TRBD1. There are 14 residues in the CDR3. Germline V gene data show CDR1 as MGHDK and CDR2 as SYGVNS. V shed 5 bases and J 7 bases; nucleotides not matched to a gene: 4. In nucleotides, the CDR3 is TGTGCCAGCAGTCCGACAGGGGGCTCTGAAAAACTGTTTTTT. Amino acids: CASSPTGGSEKLFF.

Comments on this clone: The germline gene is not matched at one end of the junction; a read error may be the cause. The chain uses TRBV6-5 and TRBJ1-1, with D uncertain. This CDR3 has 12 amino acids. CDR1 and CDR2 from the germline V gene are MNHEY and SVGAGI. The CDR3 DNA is TGTGCCAGCATTTACGGCAACACTGAAGCTTTCTTT. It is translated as CASIYGNTEAFF.

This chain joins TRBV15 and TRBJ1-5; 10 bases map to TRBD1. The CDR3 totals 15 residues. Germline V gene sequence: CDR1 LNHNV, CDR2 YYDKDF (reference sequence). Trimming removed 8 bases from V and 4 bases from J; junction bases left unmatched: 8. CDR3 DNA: TGTGCCACCCGCCTCGACAGGGGGCAGAATCAGCCCCAGCATTTT. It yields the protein CATRLDRGQNQPQHF.

The DNA for the CDR3 is TGTGCCAGTACTCCCCGGACAGCAGGAAACTATGGCTACACCTTC. The encoded protein is CASTPRTAGNYGYTF. The chain employs TRBV5-4 and TRBJ1-2; weak D call: TRBD1 (6 bases). The germline V gene encodes CDR1 SGHNT and CDR2 YYREEE (reference sequence). The CDR3 extends over 15 amino acids. V was clipped by 8 bases and J by 2 bases, with 19 bases between them.

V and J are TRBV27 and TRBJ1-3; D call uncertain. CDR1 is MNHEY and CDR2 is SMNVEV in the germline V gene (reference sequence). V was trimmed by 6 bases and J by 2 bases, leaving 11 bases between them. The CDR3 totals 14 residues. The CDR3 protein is CASSLLPTGNTIYF. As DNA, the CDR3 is TGTGCCAGCAGCCTACTCCCCACTGGAAACACCATATATTTT.

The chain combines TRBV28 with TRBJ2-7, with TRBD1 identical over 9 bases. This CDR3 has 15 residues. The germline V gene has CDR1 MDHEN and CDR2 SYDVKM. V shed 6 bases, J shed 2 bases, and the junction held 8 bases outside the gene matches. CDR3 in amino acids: CASRRGTGSTYEQYF. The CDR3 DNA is TGTGCCAGCAGACGAGGGACAGGGTCTACCTACGAGCAGTACTTC. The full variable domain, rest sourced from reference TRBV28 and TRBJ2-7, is DVKVTQSSRYLVKRTGEKVFLECVQDMDHENMFWYRQDPGLGLRLIYFSYDVKMKEKGDIPEGYSVSREKKERFSLILESASTNQTSMYLCASRRGTGSTYEQYFGPGTRLTVT.

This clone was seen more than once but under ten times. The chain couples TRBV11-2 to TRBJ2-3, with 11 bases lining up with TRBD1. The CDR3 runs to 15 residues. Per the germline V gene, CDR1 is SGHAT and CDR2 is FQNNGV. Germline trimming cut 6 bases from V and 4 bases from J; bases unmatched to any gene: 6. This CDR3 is CASRSRTGGADTQYF. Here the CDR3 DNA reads TGTGCCAGCAGGTCCCGGACAGGGGGCGCAGATACGCAGTATTTT.